The 25 T cell receptor beta chains presented below share a single source sample, sequenced in a study of identical twins. A single record per CDR3 protein comes from TCRdb applying MiXCR to the 5' RACE reads. The sample contains 700,000 or so distinct CDR3 sequences, over 20% of which appear only once. This sample also appeared in a second study, on T cells expressing NK-cell markers.

Specimen: PBMCs. All receptors come from a woman under 30 in good health.

The gene calls are TRBV10-3 and TRBJ2-7; the match to TRBD1 covers 11 bases. Germline V CDR1 and CDR2: ENHRY, SYGVKD. The CDR3 contains 19 residues. The ends lost 2 bases at V and 4 bases at J; junction bases unmatched: 16. The CDR3 nucleotides are TGTGCCATCAGTGAGCCCTACGCGGGACAGGGGGTATTTGATTACGAGCAGTACTTC. The encoded protein is CAISEPYAGQGVFDYEQYF.

The chain is built from TRBV6-1 and TRBJ2-7; 7 bases fit TRBD2. With 7 bases clipped from V and 4 bases from J, the junction kept 10 bases outside the gene matches. The CDR3 spans 14 residues. Per the germline V gene, CDR1 is MNHNS and CDR2 is SASEGT. CDR3 loop: CASTPRLADYEQYF. The CDR3 nucleotides are TGTGCCAGCACCCCAAGGCTAGCGGATTACGAGCAGTACTTC.

Ten or more counts support this clonotype. V gene TRBV20-1 combines with J gene TRBJ2-7, with 13 bases that match TRBD2. CDR3 length equals 19 residues. After removal of 3 bases from V and 4 bases from J, the junction contained 18 bases not matched to a gene. Looked up from germline, CDR1 is DFQATT and CDR2 is SNEGSKA (reference sequence). DNA of the CDR3: TGCAGTGCTAGGCGGACTAGCGGGAGAAGGGGGGAGGAAAGGTACGAGCAGTACTTC. As protein: CSARRTSGRRGEERYEQYF.

In DNA, the CDR3 is TGTGCCAGCAGCTCCTTCGGGCGGGCTGGCTCCTACGAGCAGTACTTC. Protein sequence: CASSSFGRAGSYEQYF. The chain couples TRBV5-8 to TRBJ2-7; D possibly corresponds to TRBD2 (5 bases). The germline V gene has CDR1 SGHTS and CDR2 YDEGEE. With 3 bases removed from V and 0 bases from J, the gap between germline ends came to 16 bases. This CDR3 region has 16 residues.

In this sample, this clonotype turned up a few times. The chain employs TRBV5-5 and TRBJ1-1, with 10 bases matching TRBD1. Germline loops: CDR1 SGHKS, CDR2 YYEKEE (reference sequence). CDR3 length: 16 residues. V dropped 4 bases and J dropped 1; count of bases not matched to a gene: 7. In DNA form, the CDR3 reads TGTGCCAGCAGCCTTAGACAGGGGGCCTCGAACACTGAAGCTTTCTTT. This sequence encodes CASSLRQGASNTEAFF.

The rearrangement links TRBV20-1 to TRBJ2-5, with 8 positions matching TRBD2. Germline CDR1 DFQATT, CDR2 SNEGSKA (reference sequence). The CDR3 length is 13 residues. J gave up 2 bases and V 6 bases, and 5 bases lay outside the gene matches. For the CDR3, the DNA is TGCAGTGCGTCCCGGGGGGGTCAAGAGACCCAGTACTTC. It translates to CSASRGGQETQYF.

This clonotype was picked up many times. The chain is built from TRBV9 and TRBJ2-7, with 14 nucleotides matching TRBD2. This CDR3 is 16 amino acids long. Per germline, CDR1 SGDLS and CDR2 YYNGEE. The V segment lost 3 bases and the J segment 7 bases; nucleotides outside the gene matches: 9. CDR3 sequence (DNA): TGTGCCAGCAGCGGGGGGACTAGCGGGAGCTCGGAGGAGCAGTACTTC. Its protein is CASSGGTSGSSEEQYF.

The CDR3 protein is CASSLVGTAEAFF. The CDR3 bases are TGTGCCAGCAGCTTAGTCGGGACAGCTGAAGCTTTCTTT. The chain couples TRBV7-2 to TRBJ1-1, with 7 bases identical to TRBD1. Trimming removed 1 base from V and 6 bases from J; junction bases left unmatched: 2. CDR1 and CDR2 (germline): SGHTA, FQGNSA. This CDR3 is built from 13 residues.

The chain joins TRBV6-2 or TRBV6-3 to TRBJ2-1; 8 bases map to TRBD1. V was pared by 6 bases and J by 9 bases, with 10 bases of the junction left unmatched. This CDR3 is 14 amino acids long. Germline V gene data show CDR1 as MNHEY and CDR2 as SVGEGT. CDR3: CASRSDRALGEQFF. The CDR3 DNA reads TGTGCCAGCAGGTCGGACAGGGCCCTCGGTGAGCAGTTCTTC.

The chain carries TRBV28 and TRBJ2-7; D tentatively reads TRBD1 or TRBD2 (5 bases each). The V and J ends lost 5 bases and 3 bases respectively, with 23 bases between them. This CDR3 is 17 amino acids long. Per the germline V gene, CDR1 is MDHEN and CDR2 is SYDVKM. In nucleotides, the CDR3 is TGTGCCAGCAGTCCCCGCTCCACGGGACGGCTTTACTACGAGCAGTACTTC. Translation gives CASSPRSTGRLYYEQYF.

This clonotype was seen only once. V is TRBV4-3 and J is TRBJ2-7; TRBD1 matches 7 bases. J gave up 6 bases and V 4 bases, and 9 bases lay outside the gene matches. The CDR3 is made up of 14 amino acids. Germline assignment: CDR1 LGHNA and CDR2 YSLEER. The CDR3 sequence: CASSPGTVAFEQYF. The CDR3 nucleotides read TGCGCCAGCAGCCCTGGGACAGTAGCATTCGAGCAGTACTTC.

This sequence joins TRBV29-1 and TRBJ2-3; TRBD1 might be the D (6 bases). The CDR3 extends over 14 amino acids. Trimming stripped 4 bases from V and 3 bases from J, with 14 bases between. CDR1 is SQVTM, CDR2 ANQGSEA, per germline. CDR3 sequence (DNA): TGCAGCGTTGGGGGACAAGGATGGACAGATACGCAGTATTTT. Translating it yields CSVGGQGWTDTQYF.

V is TRBV2 and J is TRBJ2-1; no firm D call. Between the trimmed V and J ends, which lost 8 bases and 2 bases, there was a span of 10 bases. This CDR3 is 13 amino acids long. Germline V lookup: CDR1 SNHLY, CDR2 FYNNEI. CDR3 residues: CASFGKPYNEQFF. The CDR3 DNA follows: TGTGCCAGCTTTGGGAAACCCTACAATGAGCAGTTCTTC. The whole variable domain, remainder taken from reference TRBV2 and TRBJ2-1, is EPEVTQTPSHQVTQMGQEVILRCVPISNHLYFYWYRQILGQKVEFLVSFYNNEISEKSEIFDDQFSVERPDGSNFTLKIRSTKLEDSAMYFCASFGKPYNEQFFGPGTRLTVL.

V usage is TRBV20-1 and J usage is TRBJ2-1; 8 positions agree with TRBD2. The J segment lost 5 bases and the V segment lost 7 bases, leaving 7 bases of the junction unmatched. Germline assignment: CDR1 DFQATT and CDR2 SNEGSKA (reference sequence). The CDR3 runs to 13 residues. The CDR3: CSEGRGADNEQFF. The CDR3 nucleotides read TGCAGTGAGGGGCGGGGGGCCGACAATGAGCAGTTCTTC.

The rearrangement joins TRBV21-1 to TRBJ2-7. TRBV21-1 is tagged as a pseudogene. CDR3 length: 12 amino acids. Here the CDR3 reads CASSKAHYEQYF. CDR3 sequence (DNA): TGTGCCAGCAGCAAAGCTCACTACGAGCAGTACTTC.

This clonotype was seen more than once but under ten times. This sequence joins TRBV3-1 and TRBJ1-5; D unclear. This CDR3 has 14 residues. V lost 1 base and J 2 bases, leaving 6 bases between the germline ends. Germline values: CDR1 LGHDT, CDR2 YNNKEL (reference sequence). The CDR3 spells CASSQGSGNQPQHF. The CDR3 coding sequence is TGTGCCAGCAGCCAAGGGTCGGGCAATCAGCCCCAGCATTTT. Supplemented by reference TRBV3-1 and TRBJ1-5, the full variable domain reads DTAVSQTPKYLVTQMGNDKSIKCEQNLGHDTMYWYKQDSKKFLKIMFSYNNKELIINETVPNRFSPKSPDKAHLNLHINSLELGDSAVYFCASSQGSGNQPQHFGDGTRLSIL.

The CDR3 nucleotides are TGTGCCAGCAGCTTGTTCGTTAGCAATCAGCCCCAGCATTTT. Amino acids: CASSLFVSNQPQHF. The chain has TRBV5-6 and TRBJ1-5, with D unclear. Between the trimmed V and J ends, which lost 1 base and 0 bases, there was a span of 5 bases. The germline V gene has CDR1 SGHDT and CDR2 YYEEEE. The CDR3 length is 14 residues.

The chain joins TRBV7-2 to TRBJ2-5; D may be TRBD2 (5 bases). Per the germline V gene, CDR1 is SGHTA and CDR2 is FQGNSA. The CDR3 is 15 residues long. V was shortened by 5 bases and J by 5 bases, with 18 bases between the two germline ends. The DNA of the CDR3 is TGTGCCAGCAGCCCCCGCGGGCCCCGCGGGGAGACCCAGTACTTC. This gives the protein CASSPRGPRGETQYF.

Only a few counts were recorded for this clonotype. J is TRBJ2-1 and V is TRBV20-1; 16 bases align to TRBD2. V lost 3 bases and J lost 3; bases outside the gene matches: 11. The germline V gene encodes CDR1 DFQATT and CDR2 SNEGSKA (reference sequence). The CDR3 extends over 19 amino acids. The chain's CDR3 is CSARLSGTSGRAVYNEQFF. The CDR3 nucleotides are TGCAGTGCTAGGCTATCCGGGACTAGCGGGAGGGCCGTCTACAATGAGCAGTTCTTC.

The chain combines TRBV12-3 or TRBV12-4 with TRBJ1-2; a weak D match, TRBD1 (6 bases). The CDR3 totals 14 residues. V lost 6 bases and J lost 4, with 15 bases in between. CDR3 in amino acids: CASRTGWRTYGYTF. The CDR3 DNA follows: TGTGCCAGCAGGACAGGTTGGAGGACCTATGGCTACACCTTC.

This clonotype was seen ten or more times. The rearrangement joins TRBV12-3 or TRBV12-4 to TRBJ1-2, with 10 nucleotides matching TRBD1. The trim removed 7 bases at V and 7 bases at J, leaving 9 bases unmatched. This CDR3 comprises 14 residues. CDR3 residues: CASTPGQGWGGYTF. CDR3 DNA sequence: TGTGCCAGCACCCCGGGACAGGGGTGGGGTGGCTACACCTTC.

The chain has TRBV7-9 and TRBJ2-5; the D gene could be TRBD1 or TRBD2 (5 bases each). The V end lost 5 bases, the J end lost 0 bases, and 16 bases lay between the germline ends. Germline V gene lookup returns CDR1 SEHNR and CDR2 FQNEAQ (reference sequence). The CDR3 length is 16 residues. The DNA of the CDR3 is TGTGCCAGCAGCCCCACGAGGGGAGCGAACCAAGAGACCCAGTACTTC. Amino acid sequence: CASSPTRGANQETQYF.

This clonotype was seen only a few times. The J gene is TRBJ2-7, the V gene TRBV29-1; D remains unclear. The CDR3 loop spans 13 amino acids. Germline V gene sequence: CDR1 SQVTM, CDR2 ANQGSEA. Trimming pared 2 bases from V and 5 bases from J, leaving 13 bases between. The CDR3 loop reads CSVEITVTNEQYF. CDR3 bases: TGCAGCGTTGAAATCACAGTGACGAACGAGCAGTACTTC.

This clonotype was recorded many times. This chain joins TRBV20-1 and TRBJ2-2; D not certain. Germline V gene lookup returns CDR1 DFQATT and CDR2 SNEGSKA (reference sequence). CDR3 size: 14 residues. V shed 0 bases and J shed 6 bases, with 11 bases lying between them. CDR3 nucleotides: TGCAGTGCTAGAGACCATGATGTCCCCGGGGAGCTGTTTTTT. Translating it yields CSARDHDVPGELFF.

In this sample, this clonotype turned up a few times. The chain uses TRBV6-2 or TRBV6-3 and TRBJ1-1, with a tentative D call TRBD1 (6 bases). The germline V and J ends were trimmed by 4 bases and 5 bases, with 11 bases remaining between them. The CDR3 runs 13 residues. Germline lookup yields CDR1 MNHEY and CDR2 SVGEGT. CDR3 nucleotide sequence: TGTGCCAGCAGTTTCACAGGGAGAACTGAAGCTTTCTTT. Translation: CASSFTGRTEAFF.